This entry is about one T cell receptor beta chain. In the source study's methods: Cell counts per sample came from amplifying reference gene primers. Data came from immunoSEQ multiplex PCR; TCRdb stores just in-frame clones and leaves some out. Clonal size and the V and J genes are those of that table, whereas D and trimming came from the DNA. The sample has fewer than 60,000 clones, approximately 80% seen once. The source of the sample is a study of blood T cell repertoires in COVID-19. Study background: Donors in the United States, Italy and Spain gave samples during acute or convalescent COVID-19. Sources were T cells, B-cell-depleted T cells, or PBMCs; the material itself was cDNA or gDNA.

This clonotype originated in an elderly woman with acute or convalescent COVID-19. The material sequenced was peripheral blood.

CDR3 bases: TGCGCCAGCAGCCCGGGACAGGGAAATTCACCCCTCCACTTT. This translates into CASSPGQGNSPLHF. The chain has TRBV5-1 and TRBJ1-6, with 9 positions matching TRBD1. V lost 4 bases and J lost 7; bases outside the gene matches: 3. The CDR3 sequence is 14 residues long. Germline-derived CDR1 and CDR2 are SGHRS and YFSETQ.